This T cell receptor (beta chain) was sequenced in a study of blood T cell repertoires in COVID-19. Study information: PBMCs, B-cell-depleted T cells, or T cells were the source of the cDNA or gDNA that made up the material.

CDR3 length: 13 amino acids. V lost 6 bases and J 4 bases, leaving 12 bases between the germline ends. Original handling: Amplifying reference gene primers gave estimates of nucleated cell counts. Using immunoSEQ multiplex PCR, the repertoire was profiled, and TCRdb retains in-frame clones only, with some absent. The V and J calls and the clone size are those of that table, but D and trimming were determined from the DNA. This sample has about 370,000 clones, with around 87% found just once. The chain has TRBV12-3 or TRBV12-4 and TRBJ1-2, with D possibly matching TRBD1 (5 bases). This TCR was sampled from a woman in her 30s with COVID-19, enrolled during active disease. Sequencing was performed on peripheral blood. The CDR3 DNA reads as TGTGCCAGCAGCTACGACAGCCTCTATGGCTACACCTTC. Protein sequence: CASSYDSLYGYTF.